The 3 T cell receptor beta chains presented below share a single source sample, sequenced in a study of tumor-infiltrating lymphocytes in oesophageal squamous cell carcinoma. One entry per CDR3 protein results from TCRdb running MiXCR on the PCR reads. The data show under 20,000 distinct CDR3 sequences, about 53% seen once. Sequencing input: esophageal tumor tissue. These receptors were collected from a male donor with esophageal squamous cell carcinoma.

The V gene is TRBV6-2 or TRBV6-3, the J gene TRBJ2-3; D perhaps matches TRBD1 (8 bases). Germline V CDR1 and CDR2: MNHEY, SVGEGT. The length of the CDR3 is 16 residues. V was shortened by 6 bases and J by 1 base, with 17 bases between the two germline ends. The CDR3 loop reads CASSLSTGGGTDTQYF. Here the CDR3 DNA reads TGTGCCAGCAGCCTGTCCACAGGGGGGGGCACAGATACGCAGTATTTT.

The chain is built from TRBV7-2 and TRBJ2-7; D remains ambiguous. The CDR3 contains 13 residues. The germline gives CDR1 SGHTA, CDR2 FQGNSA. V lost 1 base, J lost 6 bases, and 10 bases lay in between. The CDR3 nucleotides read TGTGCCAGCAGCTTAGTCTCTTCCCCCGAGCAGTACTTC. Its translation: CASSLVSSPEQYF.

This clonotype was seen a few times. The gene calls are TRBV7-3 and TRBJ2-3; 10 bases fit TRBD2. The V gene end was trimmed by 3 bases and the J gene end by 3 bases; junction bases not matched to a gene: 3. The germline gives CDR1 SGHTA, CDR2 FQGTGA. The CDR3 is made up of 15 amino acids. The CDR3 here is CASSFLAGGTDTQYF. The CDR3 region has the DNA TGTGCCAGCAGCTTCTTAGCGGGAGGTACAGATACGCAGTATTTT.